These 20 T cell receptor beta chains came from one sample sequenced in a study of blood T cell repertoires in COVID-19. TCRdb keeps only in-frame clones here, not all; method: immunoSEQ multiplex PCR. The profile shows approximately 69,000 clones, around 78% of them singletons. Sequenced sample: peripheral blood. The receptors derive from a woman older than 75 with acute or convalescent COVID-19.

This chain joins TRBV19 and TRBJ2-1; D is possibly TRBD1 (5 bases). V gave up 3 bases and J gave up 4 bases, with 13 bases separating them. The CDR3 length is 15 residues. Germline V CDR1 and CDR2: LNHDA, SQIVND (reference sequence). CDR3 sequence (DNA): TGTGCCAGTAGTATCGAGAGACAGATATACAATGAGCAGTTCTTC. Translating it yields CASSIERQIYNEQFF.

In this sample, this clone turned up once. This sequence joins TRBV14 and TRBJ1-2, with D maybe TRBD1 (6 bases). This CDR3 is 14 amino acids long. Deletions cut 3 bases from V and 5 bases from J, with 13 bases between. Germline V CDR1 and CDR2: SGHDN, FVKESK. DNA for the CDR3: TGTGCCAGCAGCCATTTGACAGGCTCTTATGGCTACACCTTC. Its translation: CASSHLTGSYGYTF. The full variable domain, in which reference TRBV14 and TRBJ1-2 provide the parts outside the CDR3, is EAGVTQFPSHSVIEKGQTVTLRCDPISGHDNLYWYRRVMGKEIKFLLHFVKESKQDESGMPNNRFLAERTGGTYSTLKVQPAELEDSGVYFCASSHLTGSYGYTFGSGTRLTVV.

This rearrangement joins TRBV6-5 to TRBJ1-2; 11 positions match TRBD1. CDR1 and CDR2 (germline): MNHEY, SVGAGI. The CDR3 length is 13 residues. V lost 6 bases, J lost 6 bases, and 3 bases stayed unmatched. In DNA, the CDR3 is TGTGCCAGCAGGGGGACAGGGGGGCATGGCTACACCTTC. This encodes CASRGTGGHGYTF.

This clone showed up just once. V gene TRBV6-2 or TRBV6-3 combines with J gene TRBJ2-7; D is possibly TRBD2 (5 bases). The germline V gene has CDR1 MNHEY and CDR2 SVGEGT. The CDR3 extends over 13 amino acids. Deletions cut 2 bases from V and 6 bases from J, with 11 bases between. This CDR3 reads CASSYGGPGEQYF. CDR3 sequence (DNA): TGTGCCAGCAGTTACGGAGGACCAGGCGAGCAGTACTTC.

The chain has TRBV13 and TRBJ2-3, with 13 bases identical to TRBD2. J was trimmed by 4 bases and V by 0 bases; bases with no gene match: 10. The CDR3 is made up of 19 amino acids. Germline V CDR1 and CDR2: PRHDT, FYEKMQ (reference sequence). CDR3 region: CASSLGLSLAGGLPDTQYF. The CDR3 DNA is TGTGCCAGCAGCTTAGGCCTCTCACTAGCGGGAGGGCTCCCAGATACGCAGTATTTT.

The chain is built from TRBV7-9 and TRBJ2-7; D unclear. CDR1 is SEHNR and CDR2 is FQNEAQ in the germline V gene (reference sequence). The CDR3 consists of 11 residues. V was trimmed by 4 bases and J by 4 bases, leaving 5 bases between them. CDR3 sequence reads: CASSSEYEQYF. The CDR3 DNA follows: TGTGCCAGCAGCTCTGAGTACGAGCAGTACTTC. The variable domain in full, completed from reference TRBV7-9 and TRBJ2-7, reads DTGVSQNPRHKITKRGQNVTFRCDPISEHNRLYWYRQTLGQGPEFLTYFQNEAQLEKSRLLSDRFSAERPKGSFSTLEIQRTEQGDSAMYLCASSSEYEQYFGPGTRLTVT.

This chain links TRBV29-1 with TRBJ1-2; D is uncertain. V shed 4 bases and J shed 6 bases, with 15 bases lying between them. Germline V CDR1 and CDR2: SQVTM, ANQGSEA. CDR3 length equals 13 residues. The CDR3 nucleotides read TGCAGCGTTGGAGGCACCCATGGAGATGGCTACACCTTC. It translates to CSVGGTHGDGYTF.

The chain recombines TRBV3-1 (or the pseudogene TRBV3-2) with TRBJ2-3; no clear D. The ends were cut back, 2 bases at V and 4 bases at J, with 10 bases in the middle. This CDR3 contains 14 residues. Germline-derived CDR1 and CDR2 are LGHDT and YNNKEL (reference sequence). CDR3 coding DNA: TGTGCCAGCAGCCAATCGTTGGTAGCAGATACGCAGTATTTT. Translating gives CASSQSLVADTQYF.

The chain combines TRBV5-5 with TRBJ1-4, with 10 bases matching TRBD1. The CDR3 contains 15 residues. The germline V gene encodes CDR1 SGHKS and CDR2 YYEKEE (reference sequence). Trimming took 4 bases from V and 8 from J; bases not matched to a gene: 8. The CDR3 region is CASSSMTGGQEKLFF. CDR3 nucleotides: TGTGCCAGCAGCAGCATGACAGGGGGCCAAGAAAAACTGTTTTTT. The whole variable domain, filled in from reference TRBV5-5 and TRBJ1-4, reads DAGVTQSPTHLIKTRGQQVTLRCSPISGHKSVSWYQQVLGQGPQFIFQYYEKEERGRGNFPDRFSARQFPNYSSELNVNALLLGDSALYLCASSSMTGGQEKLFFGSGTQLSVL.

The gene calls are TRBV19 and TRBJ2-7, with unresolved D. Germline CDR1 is LNHDA and CDR2 is SQIVND (reference sequence). Trimming removed 1 base at V and 0 bases at J, with 10 bases between. There are 15 residues in the CDR3. The CDR3 DNA reads as TGTGCCAGTAGTATAGGTCAGCCGGGCTCCTACGAGCAGTACTTC. It encodes CASSIGQPGSYEQYF. The entire variable domain, with the rest obtained from reference TRBV19 and TRBJ2-7, is as follows: DGGITQSPKYLFRKEGQNVTLSCEQNLNHDAMYWYRQDPGQGLRLIYYSQIVNDFQKGDIAEGYSVSREKKESFPLTVTSAQKNPTAFYLCASSIGQPGSYEQYFGPGTRLTVT.

The chain recombines TRBV7-9 with TRBJ2-5; 9 positions agree with TRBD1. Germline CDR1 is SEHNR and CDR2 is FQNEAQ (reference sequence). The CDR3 runs to 11 residues. Losses at the gene ends were 5 bases for V and 13 bases for J; bases not matched to a gene: 5. CDR3: CASSLGQGRYF. CDR3 in DNA: TGTGCCAGCAGCCTCGGACAGGGGAGGTACTTC.

J is TRBJ1-5 and V is TRBV7-2, with unresolved D. Germline V CDR1 and CDR2: SGHTA, FQGNSA. Deletions cut 4 bases from V and 3 bases from J, with 13 bases between. The CDR3 consists of 15 residues. The DNA of the CDR3 is TGTGCCAGCAGCTCTCGGGGTTTAATCAATCAGCCCCAGCATTTT. It yields the protein CASSSRGLINQPQHF. The full variable domain, rest sourced from reference TRBV7-2 and TRBJ1-5, is GAGVSQSPSNKVTEKGKDVELRCDPISGHTALYWYRQSLGQGLEFLIYFQGNSAPDKSGLPSDRFSAERTGGSVSTLTIQRTQQEDSAVYLCASSSRGLINQPQHFGDGTRLSIL.

Here the CDR3 DNA reads TGTGCCAGCAGCCAAGAGAGCGTCTATGGCTACACCTTC. Protein sequence: CASSQESVYGYTF. V gene TRBV3-1 (or the pseudogene TRBV3-2) combines with J gene TRBJ1-2; no definite D call. V gave up 0 bases and J gave up 4 bases, with 6 bases separating them. Germline CDR1 and CDR2: LGHDT and YNNKEL (reference sequence). This CDR3 has 13 amino acids.

The V call is TRBV11-2, the J call TRBJ1-1; D perhaps matches TRBD1 (6 bases). The germline V gene has CDR1 SGHAT and CDR2 FQNNGV. The CDR3 runs 14 residues. Trimming removed 5 bases from V and 5 bases from J, with 15 bases in between. CDR3 sequence reads: CASSPRRGWTEAFF. The CDR3 DNA is TGTGCCAGCAGCCCCCGCAGGGGATGGACTGAAGCTTTCTTT.

This clone was seen only once. CDR3 coding DNA: TGTGCCAGCACCCCAGGGGGCTACACTGAAGCTTTCTTT. Translating it yields CASTPGGYTEAFF. This chain connects TRBV25-1 to TRBJ1-1, with 8 bases identical to TRBD1. CDR1 is MGHDK and CDR2 is SYGVNS in the germline V gene. There are 13 residues in the CDR3. Losses at the gene ends were 7 bases for V and 3 bases for J; bases not matched to a gene: 4.

This rearrangement joins TRBV9 to TRBJ2-1, with 10 bases matching TRBD1. The V gene's germline CDR1 is SGDLS and CDR2 YYNGEE. The junction had 5 bases not matched to a gene; V was cut back by 3 bases and J by 2 bases. The CDR3 has 16 amino acids. CDR3 nucleotides: TGTGCCAGCAGCGCCCCCGGGACAGGGGCCTACAATGAGCAGTTCTTC. Protein sequence: CASSAPGTGAYNEQFF.

A single count supports this clone. In nucleotides, the CDR3 is TGTGCCAGCAGCGTAAAAGCGTCCACAGATACGCAGTATTTT. Translated, it gives CASSVKASTDTQYF. The V call is TRBV9, the J call TRBJ2-3; D is unclear. The CDR3 loop spans 14 amino acids. The germline gives CDR1 SGDLS, CDR2 YYNGEE. V was clipped by 1 base and J by 2 bases, with 8 bases between them.

The gene calls are TRBV11-2 and TRBJ2-5; maybe TRBD2 (5 bases). V lost 2 bases, J lost 2 bases, and 9 bases lay in between. Germline values: CDR1 SGHAT, CDR2 FQNNGV. The CDR3 runs to 14 residues. The CDR3 spells CASSLNRGQETQYF. The CDR3 DNA reads TGTGCCAGCAGCTTAAACCGGGGTCAAGAGACCCAGTACTTC.

V is TRBV10-3 and J is TRBJ2-7, with a weak D call TRBD2 (6 bases). The germline CDR1 and CDR2 sequences are ENHRY and SYGVKD. The CDR3 contains 14 residues. V lost 8 bases and J lost 7, with 21 bases in between. Here the CDR3 reads CAIRGAAGGGEQYF. The CDR3 DNA is TGTGCCATCCGTGGGGCAGCTGGTGGAGGGGAGCAGTACTTC.

This clone was detected only once. The chain employs TRBV7-9 and TRBJ2-2; 9 bases match TRBD1. Germline V gives CDR1 SEHNR, CDR2 FQNEAQ (reference sequence). This CDR3 has 17 amino acids. With 5 bases clipped from V and 0 bases from J, the junction kept 7 bases outside the gene matches. The CDR3 reads CASSGQGTITNTGELFF. DNA of the CDR3: TGTGCCAGCAGCGGACAGGGGACTATAACGAACACCGGGGAGCTGTTTTTT. Drawing the rest from reference TRBV7-9 and TRBJ2-2, the complete variable domain is DTGVSQNPRHKITKRGQNVTFRCDPISEHNRLYWYRQTLGQGPEFLTYFQNEAQLEKSRLLSDRFSAERPKGSFSTLEIQRTEQGDSAMYLCASSGQGTITNTGELFFGEGSRLTVL.